This T cell receptor (beta chain) was sequenced for a study of vaccination and CD4 T cells after COVID-19. Study as a whole: In the convalescent cohort, there were six males and four females, two of them Hispanic. The post-vaccine samples came a median approximately 75 days after dose two (range 14 to 241). At a median around 92 days (range 35 to 161) after diagnosis, post-COVID samples were drawn.

Regarding treatment: approximately nine-day PBMC culture with coronavirus spike peptide pools or control peptides (ViraFEST assay). Antigen-specific T cells were expanded with peptide pools by ViraFEST, and TCRs were then sequenced. Comment on this clonotype: Its specificity is not known.

Cultured CD4+ T cells had their DNA profiled by the Oncomine TCR Beta short-read assay. TCRdb re-derived calls from the PCR reads in MiXCR, one entry per CDR3 protein. The data show about 11,000 distinct CDR3 sequences, with approximately 60% seen just once and 13% to 15% held by the top ten. Per the germline V gene, CDR1 is MNHEY and CDR2 is SVGEGT. The CDR3 is 13 amino acids. V was shortened by 11 bases and J by 2 bases, with 14 bases between the two germline ends. J is TRBJ2-3 and V is TRBV6-2 or TRBV6-3; perhaps TRBD2 as D (5 bases). This receptor was identified in a human donor who had recovered from COVID-19. Sequencing input: CD4+ T cells from blood, cultured in vitro. The chain's CDR3 is CAAGSGNTDTQYF. The CDR3 DNA follows: TGTGCCGCTGGATCGGGGAACACAGATACGCAGTATTTT.